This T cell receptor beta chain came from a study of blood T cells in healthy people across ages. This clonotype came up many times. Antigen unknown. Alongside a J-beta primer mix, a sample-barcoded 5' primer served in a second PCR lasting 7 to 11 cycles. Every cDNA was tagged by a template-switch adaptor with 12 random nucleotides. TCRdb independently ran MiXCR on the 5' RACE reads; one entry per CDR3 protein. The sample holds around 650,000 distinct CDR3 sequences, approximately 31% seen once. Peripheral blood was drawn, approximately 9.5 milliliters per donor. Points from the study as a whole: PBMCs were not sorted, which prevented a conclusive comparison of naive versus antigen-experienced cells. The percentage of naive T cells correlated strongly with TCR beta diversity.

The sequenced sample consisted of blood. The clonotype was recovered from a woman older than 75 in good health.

CDR3 residues: CASSVAAETYEQYF. The CDR3 nucleotides are TGTGCCAGCAGCGTAGCAGCGGAGACCTACGAGCAGTACTTC. The V and J genes are TRBV9 and TRBJ2-7, with D possibly matching TRBD2 (5 bases). Germline V gene sequence: CDR1 SGDLS, CDR2 YYNGEE. The V end was cut by 0 bases, the J end by 2 bases, with 9 bases between. The length of the CDR3 is 14 residues.